One and the same sample provided the 9 T cell receptor beta chains below, sequenced in a study of control samples from healthy donors and cancer patients. TCRdb keeps only in-frame clones here, not all; method: immunoSEQ multiplex PCR. Of some 140,000 clones in the sample, 90% to 95% are singletons; the top ten hold approximately 15%. Sequencing was carried out using PBMCs. These receptors all come from a man aged 55 to 70 with colorectal cancer.

The CDR3 loop is CAWRDWTHYGYTF. The CDR3 DNA reads TGTGCCTGGAGGGACTGGACCCACTATGGCTACACCTTC. This rearrangement joins TRBV30 to TRBJ1-2; D unclear. The CDR3 has 13 residues. The V gene lost 3 bases and the J gene lost 3 bases, with 11 bases spanning the gap. In germline, CDR1 is GTSNPN, CDR2 SVGIG (reference sequence).

The genes are TRBV19 and TRBJ1-2; D ambiguous. Trimming took off 6 bases at V and 4 bases at J, with 9 bases between the two ends. The CDR3 loop spans 12 amino acids. Germline V lookup: CDR1 LNHDA, CDR2 SQIVND (reference sequence). As DNA, the CDR3 is TGTGCCAGTAGGGGCATTTTCTATGGCTACACCTTC. Its translation: CASRGIFYGYTF.

The genes are TRBV2 and TRBJ1-4; D gene uncertain. The ends were cut back, 2 bases at V and 0 bases at J, with 4 bases in the middle. Per germline, CDR1 SNHLY and CDR2 FYNNEI. This CDR3 contains 14 residues. The CDR3 here is CASSETSTNEKLFF. CDR3 DNA: TGTGCCAGCAGTGAAACATCAACTAATGAAAAACTGTTTTTT.

The rearrangement links TRBV10-3 to TRBJ2-7; no firm D call. V was shortened by 7 bases and J by 7 bases, with 14 bases between the two germline ends. CDR3 length: 12 amino acids. The germline gives CDR1 ENHRY, CDR2 SYGVKD. The DNA for the CDR3 is TGTGCCATCAATATGGGGTTGGGGGAGCAGTACTTC. Protein sequence: CAINMGLGEQYF.

This chain links TRBV6-5 with TRBJ2-5, with D perhaps TRBD2 (7 bases). Deletions cut 8 bases from V and 1 base from J, with 14 bases between. The CDR3 contains 14 residues. The germline gives CDR1 MNHEY, CDR2 SVGAGI. The CDR3 coding sequence is TGTGCCAGCGCGGAGAGGGGGGGCCAAGAGACCCAGTACTTC. Amino acids: CASAERGGQETQYF.

The V and J genes are TRBV14 and TRBJ2-3; possibly TRBD1 or TRBD2 for D (6 bases each). The CDR3 is made up of 16 amino acids. The germline gives CDR1 SGHDN, CDR2 FVKESK. Trimming removed 2 bases from V and 5 bases from J, with 17 bases in between. In nucleotides, the CDR3 is TGTGCCAGCAGCCAAACATTACGCGGGGACATAGATACGCAGTATTTT. It yields the protein CASSQTLRGDIDTQYF.

The chain couples TRBV13 to TRBJ1-4, with 8 bases lining up with TRBD1. J gave up 8 bases and V 4 bases, and 6 bases lay outside the gene matches. CDR3 length: 14 amino acids. Germline V gene sequence: CDR1 PRHDT, CDR2 FYEKMQ (reference sequence). CDR3 sequence: CASSSAAGGEKLFF. The CDR3 region has the DNA TGTGCCAGCAGCTCGGCGGCAGGGGGCGAAAAACTGTTTTTT.

The chain employs TRBV5-1 and TRBJ2-2, with 9 nucleotides matching TRBD2. The V gene's germline CDR1 is SGHRS and CDR2 YFSETQ. This CDR3 contains 16 residues. Trimming at V came to 4 bases and at J to 6 bases, leaving 10 bases not matched to a gene. This CDR3 is CASSHGAGGSSGELFF. CDR3 DNA sequence: TGCGCCAGCAGCCATGGAGCGGGGGGTAGCTCCGGGGAGCTGTTTTTT.

The chain joins TRBV30 to TRBJ2-5, with D perhaps assigned TRBD1 or TRBD2 (5 bases each). Trimming took off 4 bases at V and 1 base at J, with 10 bases between the two ends. Germline V gene lookup returns CDR1 GTSNPN and CDR2 SVGIG (reference sequence). The CDR3 extends over 13 amino acids. The CDR3 loop reads CAWTGRPQETQYF. The CDR3 nucleotides read TGTGCCTGGACGGGACGTCCCCAAGAGACCCAGTACTTC. Together with reference TRBV30 and TRBJ2-5, the CDR3 gives the full variable domain: SQTIHQWPATLVQPVGSPLSLECTVEGTSNPNLYWYRQAAGRGLQLLFYSVGIGQISSEVPQNLSASRPQDRQFILSSKKLLLSDSGFYLCAWTGRPQETQYFGPGTRLLVL.